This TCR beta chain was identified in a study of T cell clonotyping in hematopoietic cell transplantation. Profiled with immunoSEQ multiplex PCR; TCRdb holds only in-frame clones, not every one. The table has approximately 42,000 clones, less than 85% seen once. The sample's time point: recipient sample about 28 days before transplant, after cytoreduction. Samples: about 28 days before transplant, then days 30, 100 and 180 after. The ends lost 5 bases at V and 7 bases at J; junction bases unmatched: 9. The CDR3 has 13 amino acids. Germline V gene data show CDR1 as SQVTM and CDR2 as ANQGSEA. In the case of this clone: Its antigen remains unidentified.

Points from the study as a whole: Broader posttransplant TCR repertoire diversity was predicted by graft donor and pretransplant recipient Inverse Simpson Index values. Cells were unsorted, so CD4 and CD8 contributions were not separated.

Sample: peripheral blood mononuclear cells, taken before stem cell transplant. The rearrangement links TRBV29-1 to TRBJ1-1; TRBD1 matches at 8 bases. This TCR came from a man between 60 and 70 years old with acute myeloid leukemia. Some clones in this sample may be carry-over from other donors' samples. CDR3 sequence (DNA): TGCAGCGTTTGGACAGGGCTTTTTGTTGAAGCTTTCTTT. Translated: CSVWTGLFVEAFF.